Listed below are T cell receptor beta chains from one sample, sequenced in a study of T cells after yellow fever vaccination. TCRdb re-analysed the 5' RACE reads in MiXCR, keeping a single row per CDR3 protein. The sample consists of nearly 300,000 distinct CDR3 sequences, approximately 10% of them appearing once. The starting material was CD4+ T cells sorted from PBMCs, obtained 5 days after the yellow fever booster vaccination. The receptor set was obtained from a young man who received the YFV17D yellow fever vaccine. The CDR3 runs from the conserved cysteine through the conserved F or W. The order of the fields is V gene, clone size, J gene, D gene, CDR3 DNA, CDR3 protein. The D gene is left open where the match is weak. Part of the rows lack a size; the others show once, few, many or a class for expanded clones.

v_gene: TRBV24-1
abundance: -
j_gene: TRBJ2-1
d_gene: TRBD2
CDR3nt: TGTGCCACCGGTCGGACTAGCGGAACCAATGAGCAGTTCTTC
CDR3aa: CATGRTSGTNEQFF

v_gene: TRBV6-5
abundance: -
j_gene: TRBJ2-7
d_gene: -
CDR3nt: TGTGCCAGCATTGGGTTTTCATCAGGTTACGAGCAGTACTTC
CDR3aa: CASIGFSSGYEQYF

v_gene: TRBV6-5
abundance: many
j_gene: TRBJ1-2
d_gene: -
CDR3nt: TGTGCCAGCAGTTATAGCCCTGACCCCAAAAAAAGTGGCTACACCTTC
CDR3aa: CASSYSPDPKKSGYTF

v_gene: TRBV7-9
abundance: many
j_gene: TRBJ2-1
d_gene: TRBD1
CDR3nt: TGTGCCAGCAGCTTGATCAGGGGGTCTGAGCAGTTCTTC
CDR3aa: CASSLIRGSEQFF

v_gene: TRBV20-1
abundance: -
j_gene: TRBJ1-1
d_gene: -
CDR3nt: TGCAGTGCTAGACCGCCGCTGACAGAGAACACTGAAGCTTTCTTT
CDR3aa: CSARPPLTENTEAFF

v_gene: TRBV5-1
abundance: many
j_gene: TRBJ2-1
d_gene: -
CDR3nt: TGCGCCAGCAGCTTGGAGGTCTCGCATGAGCAGTTCTTC
CDR3aa: CASSLEVSHEQFF

v_gene: TRBV6-2/TRBV6-3
abundance: few
j_gene: TRBJ2-1
d_gene: -
CDR3nt: TGTGCCAGCAGCCCCTTAGGTGCCTCCTACAATGAGCAGTTCTTC
CDR3aa: CASSPLGASYNEQFF

v_gene: TRBV12-3/TRBV12-4
abundance: -
j_gene: TRBJ2-3
d_gene: -
CDR3nt: TGTGCCAGCAGTTTAGCAGGGGTAATCACAGATACGCAGTATTTT
CDR3aa: CASSLAGVITDTQYF

v_gene: TRBV2
abundance: many
j_gene: TRBJ2-5
d_gene: -
CDR3nt: TGTGCCAGCAGTGAAATCAGCCAAGAGACCCAGTACTTC
CDR3aa: CASSEISQETQYF

v_gene: TRBV20-1
abundance: -
j_gene: TRBJ2-5
d_gene: TRBD1
CDR3nt: TGCAGTGCTTTCCTGGACAGGGGAGAGACCCAGTACTTC
CDR3aa: CSAFLDRGETQYF

v_gene: TRBV27
abundance: -
j_gene: TRBJ2-3
d_gene: TRBD2
CDR3nt: TGTGCCAGCAGTTTGGGGACTAGCGGGGGGGCGCAAGTTACGCAGTATTTT
CDR3aa: CASSLGTSGGAQVTQYF

v_gene: TRBV9
abundance: few
j_gene: TRBJ2-1
d_gene: TRBD2
CDR3nt: TGTGCCAGCAGCTCAGAGAGCCTAGCGGGACGGAGAAAGTTCTTC
CDR3aa: CASSSESLAGRRKFF

v_gene: TRBV11-2
abundance: -
j_gene: TRBJ2-3
d_gene: -
CDR3nt: TGTGCCAGCAGCTTTGAGTCGGATACGCAGTATTTT
CDR3aa: CASSFESDTQYF

v_gene: TRBV12-3/TRBV12-4
abundance: many
j_gene: TRBJ1-6
d_gene: TRBD1
CDR3nt: TGTGCCAGCAGTTTGGACAGGGAGGCTTCACCCCTCCACTTT
CDR3aa: CASSLDREASPLHF

v_gene: TRBV6-6
abundance: -
j_gene: TRBJ2-7
d_gene: -
CDR3nt: TGTGCCAGCAGTTATAATGGAGAGCAGTACTTC
CDR3aa: CASSYNGEQYF

v_gene: TRBV7-8
abundance: many
j_gene: TRBJ1-2
d_gene: -
CDR3nt: TGTGCCAGCAGCCCTCGGAGGGGAGCTAACTATGGCTACACCTTC
CDR3aa: CASSPRRGANYGYTF

v_gene: TRBV5-1
abundance: -
j_gene: TRBJ1-6
d_gene: TRBD1
CDR3nt: TGCTCCAGCAGCTTAACTCGGGACAGGGGCGGCAATTCACCCCTCCACTTT
CDR3aa: CSSSLTRDRGGNSPLHF

v_gene: TRBV5-4
abundance: few
j_gene: TRBJ1-2
d_gene: -
CDR3nt: TGTGCCAGCAGCTCCGGGGGAATGAGACTGCGAGACACCTTC
CDR3aa: CASSSGGMRLRDTF

v_gene: TRBV15
abundance: many
j_gene: TRBJ2-3
d_gene: -
CDR3nt: TGTGCCACCAGCAGGGAACGGGATTATGGCACAGATACGCAGTATTTT
CDR3aa: CATSRERDYGTDTQYF

v_gene: TRBV12-3/TRBV12-4
abundance: -
j_gene: TRBJ2-5
d_gene: TRBD1
CDR3nt: TGTGCCAGCAGAAAATTGGGACAGTCCAATGAGACCCAGTACTTC
CDR3aa: CASRKLGQSNETQYF

v_gene: TRBV12-3/TRBV12-4
abundance: few
j_gene: TRBJ1-5
d_gene: -
CDR3nt: TGTGCCAGCAGTTTAGCCTACCGGGGCGGACAGCCCCAGCATTTT
CDR3aa: CASSLAYRGGQPQHF

v_gene: TRBV4-2
abundance: few
j_gene: TRBJ2-5
d_gene: TRBD2
CDR3nt: TGTGCCAGCAGCCAAGATCCCCAGACTAGCGGGATCTACTTC
CDR3aa: CASSQDPQTSGIYF

v_gene: TRBV20-1
abundance: few
j_gene: TRBJ1-4
d_gene: -
CDR3nt: TGCAGTGCTCCTTATCAGGGTGGTGAAAAACTGTTTTTT
CDR3aa: CSAPYQGGEKLFF

v_gene: TRBV12-5
abundance: many
j_gene: TRBJ1-1
d_gene: -
CDR3nt: TGTGCTAGTGGTATGAGGACTGAAGCTTTCTTT
CDR3aa: CASGMRTEAFF

v_gene: TRBV11-2
abundance: many
j_gene: TRBJ1-2
d_gene: -
CDR3nt: TGTGCCAGCCGCCGCTTGAGGGTAATTGAAAGCTATGGCTACACCTTC
CDR3aa: CASRRLRVIESYGYTF

v_gene: TRBV29-1
abundance: few
j_gene: TRBJ2-1
d_gene: TRBD2
CDR3nt: TGCAGCGTGGATCGATCCGGGACTAGCGGGGTGGGTGAGCAGTTCTTC
CDR3aa: CSVDRSGTSGVGEQFF